This T cell receptor beta chain was captured by sequencing in a study of blood T cell repertoires in COVID-19 (dated by TCRdb to about 2020). For the study in its entirety: Collaborator samples came from the United States, Italy and Spain and covered acute and convalescent phases of COVID-19. The prospective study material was composed of cDNA or gDNA derived from T cells, B-cell-depleted T cells, or PBMCs. The dataset comprised deeply sampled blood TCRbeta repertoires from subjects exposed to, actively infected with, or recovered from COVID-19. A freely available public database, intended as a resource for researchers studying the immune response to SARS-CoV-2, is where the repertoires were released. The samples were drawn from two sources: the first 160 participants of the ongoing ImmuneRACE study, and 950 to 1,500 subjects contributed by 6 global collaborators. Sample metadata almost always included a de-identified subject ID, COVID-19 status, age in years and sex. Where HLA class I and class II types were available, the types were taken from metadata supplied by the sample provider, not from assay-based typing. Study-wide findings and limitations: The amount of clinical and demographic metadata varied by source and participant and was provided uncurated.

TCRbeta CDR3 regions were amplified from genomic DNA using the immunoSEQ Assay, a bias-controlled multiplex PCR. As for the authors' bioinformatics: Nucleated cell counts per sample were estimated from amplification of reference gene primers within the assay. To quantify the absolute abundance of each unique TCRbeta CDR3 rearrangement, sequence reads were collapsed and filtered. Productive Simpson clonality was computed per sample as the square root of Simpson's diversity index over productive rearrangements. TCRdb's version of the immuneACCESS table is confined to in-frame rearrangements and falls short of the full clone set. An unresolved V gene accounts for under half of the shortfall where checked; the remainder is of unknown origin. The D gene and trimming were derived from the DNA, and the V and J assignments and clone size from that table. The sample yields some 200,000 clones; under 85% were counted once. The top ten constitute more than 8% of the sample.

The germline V end is reduced by 0 bases and the J end by 3 bases; junction bases left unmatched: 6. Per the germline V gene (reference sequence), LNHDA is the CDR1 and SQIVND is the CDR2. Inclusive of the bounding cysteine and phenylalanine, the CDR3 is 17 residues long. Just the 51-base CDR3 DNA is kept, in frame starting at base 1. A note on this clone: What antigen it recognizes has not been identified. One base away there is no much larger clone; base qualities are not given.

The collaborating institutions used their own protocols to collect whole blood in K2EDTA tubes. For TCRbeta analysis, collaborator samples were shipped as frozen whole blood, as isolated PBMCs, or as DNA extracted from either sample type. The chain was built from TRBV19 and TRBJ2-1; TRBD2 fits 9 bases in the junction. This TCR was recovered from a woman of 80 years or more with acute or convalescent COVID-19. The sample was peripheral blood. The DNA sequence follows: TGTGCCAGTAGTATAGACCCTCTTAGCGGGGGCTACAATGAGCAGTTCTTC. Its product reads: CASSIDPLSGGYNEQFF.